The 32 T cell receptor beta chains reported below all come from one sample, sequenced in a study of shared clonotypes between healthy human individuals. The protocol was immunoSEQ multiplex PCR, while the TCRdb copy is restricted to in-frame clones and leaves out a portion. This sample has over a million clones, with approximately 70% found just once. The sample taken for sequencing was memory CD4+ T cells sorted from blood. Sample subset: CD45RA-negative fraction. These receptors were collected from a man aged 18 to 35 in good health.

V gene TRBV5-1 combines with J gene TRBJ2-1, with D uncertain. Trimming took off 0 bases at V and 2 bases at J, with 9 bases between the two ends. CDR3 length: 15 amino acids. CDR1 is SGHRS, CDR2 YFSETQ, per germline. The CDR3 DNA is TGCGCCAGCAGCTTGGTGGCGCTTACCTACAATGAGCAGTTCTTC. It is translated as CASSLVALTYNEQFF. The entire variable domain, with the rest obtained from reference TRBV5-1 and TRBJ2-1, is as follows: KAGVTQTPRYLIKTRGQQVTLSCSPISGHRSVSWYQQTPGQGLQFLFEYFSETQRNKGNFPGRFSGRQFSNSRSEMNVSTLELGDSALYLCASSLVALTYNEQFFGPGTRLTVL.

The chain uses TRBV2 and TRBJ2-3, with unresolved D. Germline loops: CDR1 SNHLY, CDR2 FYNNEI. The CDR3 sequence is 13 residues long. Trimming stripped 8 bases from V and 1 base from J, with 10 bases between. The CDR3 protein is CASQQAGTDTQYF. The DNA of the CDR3 is TGTGCCAGCCAGCAGGCGGGCACAGATACGCAGTATTTT.

The chain recombines TRBV5-4 with TRBJ1-1; possibly TRBD1 for D (6 bases). CDR3 size: 14 residues. Trimming shortened V by 4 bases and J by 11 bases, and 21 bases separated the two germline ends. Germline CDR1 SGHNT, CDR2 YYREEE (reference sequence). The CDR3 DNA is TGTGCCAGCAGCCCGGGCGACAGGCAGGAGAAGGCTTTCTTT. Translating gives CASSPGDRQEKAFF.

V usage is TRBV6-1 and J usage is TRBJ2-5; D remains unclear. In germline, CDR1 is MNHNS, CDR2 SASEGT. Trimming took 3 bases from V and 5 from J, leaving 10 bases between them. There are 13 residues in the CDR3. The CDR3 DNA is TGTGCCAGCAGTGAGCTATTGAGGGAGACCCAGTACTTC. Protein product: CASSELLRETQYF.

V usage is TRBV5-1 and J usage is TRBJ2-1, with 7 bases that match TRBD2. This CDR3 has 14 residues. The V segment lost 4 bases and the J segment 7 bases; nucleotides outside the gene matches: 8. Germline V gene sequence: CDR1 SGHRS, CDR2 YFSETQ. The CDR3: CASSPGGVQNEQFF. CDR3 in DNA: TGCGCCAGCAGCCCGGGGGGAGTCCAGAATGAGCAGTTCTTC.

As to this clone: A far larger clone is off by one base, so a read error is likely. The V and J genes are TRBV27 and TRBJ2-2, with unresolved D. Trimming left V 4 bases short and J 6 bases short, with 3 bases between. CDR1 MNHEY and CDR2 SMNVEV come from the germline V gene (reference sequence). This CDR3 spans 11 amino acids. Here the CDR3 DNA reads TGTGCCAGCAGTTCGCCCGGGGAGCTGTTTTTT. Translating gives CASSSPGELFF.

This clone came up a few times. The V call is TRBV2, the J call TRBJ1-1; the D gene is possibly TRBD1 (6 bases). The CDR3 is 14 residues long. V shed 9 bases and J shed 1 base, with 15 bases lying between them. CDR1 and CDR2 from the germline V gene are SNHLY and FYNNEI. Here the CDR3 reads CASSWTASNTEAFF. DNA of the CDR3: TGTGCCAGTTCCTGGACAGCCTCGAACACTGAAGCTTTCTTT.

This clone occurred once. The chain joins TRBV6-5 to TRBJ2-3; D perhaps matches TRBD2 (5 bases). V lost 8 bases, J lost 7 bases, and 19 bases lay in between. The CDR3 consists of 14 residues. CDR1 MNHEY and CDR2 SVGAGI come from the germline V gene. This CDR3 reads CASALGVATNTQYF. The CDR3 DNA is TGTGCCAGCGCCCTTGGAGTAGCGACAAATACGCAGTATTTT.

In the case of this clone: Being one base from a much bigger clone, this may be a read error. The CDR3 bases are TGTGCCAGCAGAAGGACGGAGAACACTGAAGCTTTCTTT. This encodes CASRRTENTEAFF. The V gene is TRBV9, the J gene TRBJ1-1; D call uncertain. V lost 5 bases and J lost 1, with 9 bases in between. CDR3 length: 13 residues. Germline CDR1 is SGDLS and CDR2 is YYNGEE.

This chain joins TRBV6-5 and TRBJ2-7; TRBD2 is a possible D gene (5 bases). V dropped 0 bases and J dropped 7 bases, with 10 bases sitting between them. CDR1 and CDR2 (germline): MNHEY, SVGAGI. The CDR3 loop spans 13 amino acids. The CDR3 here is CASSYSTRREQYF. The CDR3 DNA reads as TGTGCCAGCAGTTACTCGACTCGGAGGGAGCAGTACTTC.

Comment on this clone: Other DNA sequences from this sample encode an identical CDR3 as well. The rearrangement uses TRBV5-6 and TRBJ1-1; D not resolved. The V end lost 0 bases, the J end lost 0 bases, and 3 bases lay between the germline ends. The CDR3 loop spans 13 amino acids. Per germline, CDR1 SGHDT and CDR2 YYEEEE. The CDR3 spells CASSLVVNTEAFF. CDR3 coding DNA: TGTGCCAGCAGCTTGGTCGTGAACACTGAAGCTTTCTTT.

There are a few counts of this clone. This chain uses TRBV18 with TRBJ1-1, with 10 nucleotides matching TRBD1. J was trimmed by 7 bases and V by 6 bases; bases with no gene match: 8. This CDR3 has 14 amino acids. Germline V gene lookup returns CDR1 KGHSH and CDR2 LQKENI. CDR3 sequence (DNA): TGTGCCAGCTCGTGGGGGGACAGGGGCGTTGAAGCTTTCTTT. This encodes CASSWGDRGVEAFF.

The J gene is TRBJ1-6, the V gene TRBV6-1; D is unresolved. Germline CDR1 MNHNS, CDR2 SASEGT. Trimming removed 2 bases at V and 6 bases at J, with 14 bases between. The CDR3 has 16 amino acids. The CDR3 is CASSEYGTNPNSPLHF. CDR3 nucleotide sequence: TGTGCCAGCAGTGAATATGGCACCAACCCTAATTCACCCCTCCACTTT.

The rearrangement links TRBV5-1 to TRBJ2-1, with 9 positions matching TRBD1. The V gene's germline CDR1 is SGHRS and CDR2 YFSETQ. J lost 4 bases, V lost 0 bases, and 8 bases had no gene match. This CDR3 is built from 17 residues. The CDR3 loop reads CASSLELTGGRYNEQFF. The CDR3 nucleotides are TGCGCCAGCAGCTTGGAACTTACAGGGGGCAGATACAATGAGCAGTTCTTC.

The chain links TRBV7-6 to TRBJ2-3, with 12 bases lining up with TRBD2. The CDR3 covers 16 residues. V lost 5 bases and J lost 6; bases outside the gene matches: 9. Germline V gene sequence: CDR1 SGHVS, CDR2 FNYEAQ. The CDR3 DNA reads TGTGCCAGCAGCCGGGGGACTAGCGGGCCCCCCGATACGCAGTATTTT. Its translation: CASSRGTSGPPDTQYF.

The gene calls are TRBV6-1 and TRBJ1-5; D gene ambiguous. Germline-derived CDR1 and CDR2 are MNHNS and SASEGT. V shed 8 bases and J shed 7 bases, with 12 bases lying between them. CDR3 length equals 12 residues. In nucleotides, the CDR3 is TGTGCCAGCCGTAAAGGAGTGCAGCCCCAGCATTTT. Translated: CASRKGVQPQHF.

J is TRBJ1-1 and V is TRBV6-5, with D unclear. V was trimmed by 6 bases and J by 5 bases, leaving 13 bases between them. The CDR3 length is 13 residues. Germline loops: CDR1 MNHEY, CDR2 SVGAGI. This chain's CDR3 is CASRPLGGTEAFF. In nucleotides, the CDR3 is TGTGCCAGCAGGCCTTTGGGTGGGACTGAAGCTTTCTTT.

This clone came up once. The V gene is TRBV29-1, the J gene TRBJ1-4; maybe TRBD1 (5 bases). Germline lookup yields CDR1 SQVTM and CDR2 ANQGSEA. Trimming took off 6 bases at V and 2 bases at J, with 13 bases between the two ends. The length of the CDR3 is 14 residues. The DNA of the CDR3 is TGCAGCGTCCGAAGCGGGGGGACTAATGAAAAACTGTTTTTT. It codes for CSVRSGGTNEKLFF.

Notes on this clone: This likely reflects a read error, since a far larger clone is one base away. Other DNA sequences in this specimen translate into the identical CDR3. The chain has TRBV28 and TRBJ1-5, with D unresolved. Germline lookup yields CDR1 MDHEN and CDR2 SYDVKM. V was cut by 6 bases and J by 2 bases, with 8 bases left in between. The CDR3 sequence is 13 residues long. Here the CDR3 reads CASSRRGNQPQHF. DNA of the CDR3: TGTGCCAGCAGCCGACGGGGCAATCAGCCCCAGCATTTT.

J is TRBJ1-5 and V is TRBV5-4, with D possibly TRBD1 on 5 matching bases. The CDR3 consists of 14 residues. The ends were cut back, 4 bases at V and 3 bases at J, with 11 bases in the middle. Per the germline V gene, CDR1 is SGHNT and CDR2 is YYREEE (reference sequence). This CDR3 reads CASSLDGTNQPQHF. The CDR3 DNA reads as TGTGCCAGCAGCCTGGACGGGACCAATCAGCCCCAGCATTTT.

About this clone: In the same sample, other DNA sequences code for this CDR3. The rearrangement links TRBV9 to TRBJ1-1, with D maybe TRBD1 (6 bases). Germline CDR1 and CDR2: SGDLS and YYNGEE. V was pared by 2 bases and J by 0 bases, with 11 bases between. The CDR3 sequence is 15 residues long. DNA of the CDR3: TGTGCCAGCAGCGTTGGGGGGGCAATGAACACTGAAGCTTTCTTT. It specifies CASSVGGAMNTEAFF.

The rearrangement uses TRBV4-1 and TRBJ1-4; D might be TRBD1 (6 bases). Trimming took off 4 bases at V and 7 bases at J, with 19 bases between the two ends. CDR1 is MGHRA and CDR2 is YSYEKL in the germline V gene. The CDR3 is 16 residues long. The CDR3 loop reads CASSPPGGAPGEKLFF. CDR3 in DNA: TGCGCCAGCAGCCCCCCGGGGGGCGCCCCGGGTGAAAAACTGTTTTTT.

V usage is TRBV10-3 and J usage is TRBJ1-1; no clear D gene. Trimming shortened V by 2 bases and J by 3 bases, and 7 bases separated the two germline ends. The V gene's germline CDR1 is ENHRY and CDR2 SYGVKD. CDR3 size: 13 residues. This chain's CDR3 is CAISEGFDTEAFF. CDR3 sequence (DNA): TGTGCCATCAGTGAGGGATTCGACACTGAAGCTTTCTTT.

This clone was detected a few times. The gene calls are TRBV6-1 and TRBJ1-5; D perhaps matches TRBD1 (5 bases). With 7 bases removed from V and 0 bases from J, the gap between germline ends came to 10 bases. Germline V lookup: CDR1 MNHNS, CDR2 SASEGT. The CDR3 runs to 14 residues. CDR3 amino acids: CASIRGDSNQPQHF. The CDR3 coding sequence is TGTGCCAGCATTAGAGGGGATAGCAATCAGCCCCAGCATTTT.

J is TRBJ1-6 and V is TRBV20-1; D gene ambiguous. The length of the CDR3 is 10 residues. From germline, CDR1 is DFQATT and CDR2 SNEGSKA (reference sequence). The V end lost 6 bases, the J end lost 13 bases, and 10 bases lay between the germline ends. The chain's CDR3 is CSAGPAPLHF. In nucleotides, the CDR3 is TGCAGTGCGGGCCCGGCGCCCCTCCACTTT.

The V gene is TRBV4-1, the J gene TRBJ1-3; a possible D gene is TRBD1 (5 bases). The germline gives CDR1 MGHRA, CDR2 YSYEKL. V lost 3 bases and J lost 4, with 16 bases in between. The CDR3 has 16 residues. CDR3 DNA sequence: TGCGCCAGCAGCCAGCCCCGTCTGGGGGTCGGAAACACCATATATTTT. Its translation is CASSQPRLGVGNTIYF.

This clone has a single count. The rearrangement joins TRBV7-2 to TRBJ2-1; D may be TRBD1 (6 bases). The V and J ends lost 5 bases and 9 bases respectively, with 14 bases between them. The CDR3 has 13 residues. Germline V gives CDR1 SGHTA, CDR2 FQGNSA. CDR3 residues: CASSGRQALEQFF. The DNA for the CDR3 is TGTGCCAGCAGCGGAAGACAGGCTCTTGAGCAGTTCTTC.

The V gene is TRBV30, the J gene TRBJ2-3; 7 bases match TRBD2. The length of the CDR3 is 14 residues. Looked up from germline, CDR1 is GTSNPN and CDR2 is SVGIG (reference sequence). V dropped 5 bases and J dropped 4; count of bases not matched to a gene: 9. CDR3 amino acids: CAWERWGGADTQYF. CDR3 nucleotide sequence: TGTGCCTGGGAAAGATGGGGAGGGGCAGATACGCAGTATTTT.

The chain couples TRBV21-1 to TRBJ2-3. TRBV21-1 constitutes a pseudogene. This CDR3 is 16 amino acids long. For the CDR3, the DNA is TGTGCCAGCAGCCTAGGGGGGTCCCTACTCACAGATACGCAGTATTTT. Protein product: CASSLGGSLLTDTQYF.

The rearrangement joins TRBV28 to TRBJ1-1; TRBD1 matches at 8 bases. J was trimmed by 4 bases and V by 7 bases; bases with no gene match: 8. Germline lookup yields CDR1 MDHEN and CDR2 SYDVKM. This CDR3 comprises 14 residues. CDR3 in DNA: TGTGCCAGCATGATTGACAGGGGCGGCACTGAAGCTTTCTTT. The encoded protein is CASMIDRGGTEAFF.

This clone was seen a single time. The V call is TRBV2, the J call TRBJ1-2; D is unresolved. The length of the CDR3 is 10 residues. The germline V gene encodes CDR1 SNHLY and CDR2 FYNNEI. V gave up 8 bases and J gave up 7 bases, with 8 bases separating them. The CDR3 loop is CASGDPGYTF. The CDR3 DNA reads TGTGCCAGCGGGGATCCTGGCTACACCTTC.

Only a few counts were recorded for this clone. V and J are TRBV7-3 and TRBJ2-1, with D maybe TRBD2 (7 bases). CDR1 is SGHTA, CDR2 FQGTGA, per germline. Deletions cut 5 bases from V and 7 bases from J, with 15 bases between. The CDR3 extends over 14 amino acids. CDR3 nucleotide sequence: TGTGCCAGCAGCGATCGGGGGGCAAGGAATGAGCAGTTCTTC. It codes for CASSDRGARNEQFF.